The 31 T cell receptor beta chains in this list originate from one sample, sequenced in a study of glioma-infiltrating T cells after dendritic cell vaccination. TCRdb's table, derived via immunoSEQ multiplex PCR, lists solely in-frame clones and lacks some. The table lists about 92,000 clones, 65% to 90% of them singletons, with about a sixth in the top ten. The source material was blood, sampled before dendritic cell vaccination. The receptors here all came from a human donor with glioblastoma.

The rearrangement links TRBV28 to TRBJ1-1; D is unresolved. The CDR3 totals 12 residues. From germline, CDR1 is MDHEN and CDR2 SYDVKM. The V end was cut by 6 bases, the J end by 2 bases, with 7 bases between. The CDR3: CASRYRNTEAFF. In nucleotides, the CDR3 is TGTGCCAGCAGGTACAGAAACACTGAAGCTTTCTTT.

This chain connects TRBV19 to TRBJ1-1, with no clear D. Per germline, CDR1 LNHDA and CDR2 SQIVND (reference sequence). V dropped 5 bases and J dropped 1 base, with 8 bases sitting between them. This CDR3 is 13 amino acids long. The CDR3 protein is CASSYTQNTEAFF. CDR3 bases: TGTGCCAGTAGTTATACACAGAACACTGAAGCTTTCTTT.

The V call is TRBV19, the J call TRBJ2-7; 7 bases line up with TRBD2. CDR3 length equals 15 residues. The J segment lost 3 bases and the V segment lost 5 bases, leaving 10 bases of the junction unmatched. From germline, CDR1 is LNHDA and CDR2 SQIVND (reference sequence). The CDR3 bases are TGTGCCAGTAGTGCCGGCGCGGGAGCTAACTACGAGCAGTACTTC. This codes for CASSAGAGANYEQYF. Full variable domain (missing parts from reference TRBV19 and TRBJ2-7): DGGITQSPKYLFRKEGQNVTLSCEQNLNHDAMYWYRQDPGQGLRLIYYSQIVNDFQKGDIAEGYSVSREKKESFPLTVTSAQKNPTAFYLCASSAGAGANYEQYFGPGTRLTVT.

This clone has only one observation. The gene calls are TRBV6-5 and TRBJ2-7, with D uncertain. V was shortened by 5 bases and J by 1 base, with 12 bases between the two germline ends. CDR1 is MNHEY, CDR2 SVGAGI, per germline. This CDR3 has 14 amino acids. The CDR3 loop is CASSDPGRSYEQYF. CDR3 coding DNA: TGTGCCAGCAGTGACCCCGGCAGGTCCTACGAGCAGTACTTC.

The chain combines TRBV19 with TRBJ1-2; 7 bases agree with TRBD1. Per germline, CDR1 LNHDA and CDR2 SQIVND (reference sequence). The CDR3 runs to 13 residues. V shed 7 bases and J 11 bases; nucleotides not matched to a gene: 13. CDR3 sequence: CASTRVFGRGYTF. CDR3 nucleotide sequence: TGTGCCAGTACCCGGGTGTTTGGCAGGGGGTACACCTTC.

The rearrangement uses TRBV7-8 and TRBJ2-5, with 10 bases that match TRBD2. CDR1 is SGHVS, CDR2 FQNEAQ, per germline. V shed 5 bases, J shed 4 bases, and the junction held 7 bases outside the gene matches. The CDR3 has 15 amino acids. DNA for the CDR3: TGTGCCAGCAGCCCTGTGACTAGCGGGTCAGAGACCCAGTACTTC. It translates to CASSPVTSGSETQYF.

In this sample, this clone turned up once. The V and J genes are TRBV28 and TRBJ1-1, with D possibly matching TRBD1 (6 bases). The germline V and J ends were trimmed by 4 bases and 9 bases, with 12 bases remaining between them. Germline-derived CDR1 and CDR2 are MDHEN and SYDVKM. The CDR3 contains 12 residues. Here the CDR3 reads CASSSTDRKAFF. The CDR3 bases are TGTGCCAGCAGTTCCACCGACAGGAAAGCTTTCTTT.

The chain couples TRBV27 to TRBJ2-7; D not certain. Germline V CDR1 and CDR2: MNHEY, SMNVEV (reference sequence). With 5 bases removed from V and 0 bases from J, the gap between germline ends came to 11 bases. The CDR3 runs 14 residues. This CDR3 reads CASSGAPSSYEQYF. CDR3 DNA sequence: TGTGCCAGCAGTGGAGCCCCTAGCTCCTACGAGCAGTACTTC.

The chain carries TRBV28 and TRBJ1-2; 9 positions match TRBD1. The CDR3 contains 14 residues. CDR1 is MDHEN and CDR2 is SYDVKM in the germline V gene. The junction had 9 bases not matched to a gene; V was cut back by 7 bases and J by 6 bases. Here the CDR3 reads CASNLPGQGNGYTF. In DNA, the CDR3 is TGTGCCAGCAACCTACCGGGACAGGGAAATGGCTACACCTTC.

A few counts support this clone. CDR3 protein: CASSPTGPTGELFF. CDR3 DNA sequence: TGTGCCAGTAGTCCGACAGGCCCCACCGGGGAGCTGTTTTTT. V gene TRBV19 combines with J gene TRBJ2-2, with a weak D call TRBD1 (6 bases). Trimming took 5 bases from V and 4 from J, leaving 11 bases between them. The CDR3 spans 14 residues. Germline values: CDR1 LNHDA, CDR2 SQIVND (reference sequence).

The rearrangement joins TRBV9 to TRBJ2-2; no definite D call. Per the germline V gene, CDR1 is SGDLS and CDR2 is YYNGEE. The CDR3 has 18 amino acids. V lost 3 bases to trimming and J lost 0 bases, with 18 bases between them. This chain's CDR3 is CASSDPFSASANTGELFF. The CDR3 bases are TGTGCCAGCAGCGACCCTTTTTCTGCCAGCGCGAACACCGGGGAGCTGTTTTTT.

V and J are TRBV9 and TRBJ1-2; D not resolved. This CDR3 has 13 residues. CDR1 is SGDLS, CDR2 YYNGEE, per germline. V was trimmed by 0 bases and J by 4 bases, leaving 7 bases between them. The CDR3 spells CASSVVGGYGYTF. DNA of the CDR3: TGTGCCAGCAGCGTAGTGGGAGGCTATGGCTACACCTTC. The variable domain in full, completed from reference TRBV9 and TRBJ1-2, reads DSGVTQTPKHLITATGQRVTLRCSPRSGDLSVYWYQQSLDQGLQFLIQYYNGEERAKGNILERFSAQQFPDLHSELNLSSLELGDSALYFCASSVVGGYGYTFGSGTRLTVV.

The chain employs TRBV5-4 and TRBJ2-1; perhaps TRBD2 as D (6 bases). This CDR3 contains 14 residues. Trimming left V 10 bases short and J 0 bases short, with 14 bases between. Germline CDR1 SGHNT, CDR2 YYREEE (reference sequence). CDR3 in amino acids: CAGSTSLSYNEQFF. The CDR3, as DNA: TGTGCCGGATCCACTAGCCTCTCCTACAATGAGCAGTTCTTC.

The chain couples TRBV14 to TRBJ2-7; possibly TRBD1 for D (5 bases). The CDR3 runs to 16 residues. Germline-derived CDR1 and CDR2 are SGHDN and FVKESK. The germline V and J ends were trimmed by 1 base and 1 base, with 14 bases remaining between them. The CDR3 DNA follows: TGTGCCAGCAGCCAAGCATCAGGGAAATTTTCCTACGAGCAGTACTTC. Its protein is CASSQASGKFSYEQYF.

This clone was seen only a few times. The genes are TRBV7-8 and TRBJ2-7; 9 bases align to TRBD2. Germline V lookup: CDR1 SGHVS, CDR2 FQNEAQ. Unmatched junction bases numbered 14, after V lost 5 bases and J lost 9 bases. The CDR3 covers 15 residues. The CDR3: CASSLAASGTTGQYF. The CDR3 nucleotides read TGTGCCAGCAGCCTCGCCGCTAGCGGGACCACGGGGCAGTACTTC.

This clone has just a few counts. The chain couples TRBV5-6 to TRBJ1-1, with D possibly matching TRBD1 (6 bases). Trimming left V 0 bases short and J 6 bases short, with 15 bases between. The CDR3 covers 15 residues. The germline V gene has CDR1 SGHDT and CDR2 YYEEEE. Written as DNA, the CDR3 is TGTGCCAGCAGCTTGGGACAGGTAGCGCTCCCTGAAGCTTTCTTT. This sequence encodes CASSLGQVALPEAFF. Using reference TRBV5-6 and TRBJ1-1 for the parts outside the CDR3, the full variable domain is DAGVTQSPTHLIKTRGQQVTLRCSPKSGHDTVSWYQQALGQGPQFIFQYYEEEERQRGNFPDRFSGHQFPNYSSELNVNALLLGDSALYLCASSLGQVALPEAFFGQGTRLTVV.

CDR3 nucleotide sequence: TGCGCCAGCAGCCAGAGGGGACATATGAACTCTGGAAACACCATATATTTT. This sequence encodes CASSQRGHMNSGNTIYF. V gene TRBV4-1 combines with J gene TRBJ1-3, with a tentative D call TRBD1 (6 bases). The V gene lost 3 bases and the J gene lost 0 bases, with 15 bases spanning the gap. Germline assignment: CDR1 MGHRA and CDR2 YSYEKL. The CDR3 length is 17 residues.

This rearrangement joins TRBV7-2 to TRBJ2-3; maybe TRBD1 (5 bases). Trimming pared 6 bases from V and 0 bases from J, leaving 19 bases between. CDR3 size: 17 residues. Germline V gene lookup returns CDR1 SGHTA and CDR2 FQGNSA. The CDR3 is CASSPRGSFTSTDTQYF. The CDR3 DNA is TGTGCCAGCAGTCCTAGGGGTAGCTTCACTAGCACAGATACGCAGTATTTT. The full variable domain, in which reference TRBV7-2 and TRBJ2-3 provide the parts outside the CDR3, is GAGVSQSPSNKVTEKGKDVELRCDPISGHTALYWYRQSLGQGLEFLIYFQGNSAPDKSGLPSDRFSAERTGGSVSTLTIQRTQQEDSAVYLCASSPRGSFTSTDTQYFGPGTRLTVL.

The chain carries TRBV5-1 and TRBJ2-7, with D possibly TRBD2 on 6 matching bases. The CDR3 is 16 amino acids. The germline V gene encodes CDR1 SGHRS and CDR2 YFSETQ. Trimming left V 0 bases short and J 0 bases short, with 13 bases between. The DNA of the CDR3 is TGCGCCAGCAGCTTGGCCTATGGAGGGAGCTCCTACGAGCAGTACTTC. Its translation is CASSLAYGGSSYEQYF.

The rearrangement joins TRBV7-3 to TRBJ2-1; TRBD2 aligns across 10 bases. This CDR3 comprises 16 residues. CDR1 is SGHTA, CDR2 FQGTGA, per germline. Trimming took 5 bases from V and 4 from J; bases not matched to a gene: 8. The CDR3 loop is CASSQSQRGGYNEQFF. The CDR3 DNA sequence: TGTGCCAGCAGCCAATCCCAGCGGGGGGGATACAATGAGCAGTTCTTC.

The chain employs TRBV7-9 and TRBJ1-2; TRBD1 is a possible D gene (5 bases). From germline, CDR1 is SEHNR and CDR2 FQNEAQ (reference sequence). V dropped 4 bases and J dropped 1 base, with 7 bases sitting between them. This CDR3 contains 13 residues. CDR3 DNA: TGTGCCAGCAGCTCGCAGGGTAACTATGGCTACACCTTC. Translation: CASSSQGNYGYTF.

The J gene is TRBJ1-2, the V gene TRBV5-4, with a weak D call TRBD1 (5 bases). Germline V gene sequence: CDR1 SGHNT, CDR2 YYREEE (reference sequence). The CDR3 covers 14 residues. With 0 bases removed from V and 2 bases from J, the gap between germline ends came to 8 bases. CDR3 residues: CASSLAGLNYGYTF. In DNA, the CDR3 is TGTGCCAGCAGCTTGGCGGGACTCAACTATGGCTACACCTTC.

The chain employs TRBV7-3 and TRBJ1-1, with 8 bases that match TRBD1. This CDR3 is 15 amino acids long. The J segment lost 1 base and the V segment lost 5 bases, leaving 6 bases of the junction unmatched. Germline V gene data show CDR1 as SGHTA and CDR2 as FQGTGA. CDR3: CASSEPGTGNTEAFF. CDR3 DNA: TGTGCCAGCAGCGAACCCGGGACAGGGAACACTGAAGCTTTCTTT.

V and J are TRBV20-1 and TRBJ1-1; D is unresolved. Germline V CDR1 and CDR2: DFQATT, SNEGSKA (reference sequence). CDR3 length: 11 amino acids. V shed 2 bases and J shed 10 bases, with 11 bases lying between them. CDR3 in DNA: TGCAGTGCTAGACGCGACATCGGAGCTTTCTTT. Its translation is CSARRDIGAFF.

The chain has TRBV5-1 and TRBJ1-2; 7 bases align to TRBD1. The CDR3 extends over 15 amino acids. The germline gives CDR1 SGHRS, CDR2 YFSETQ. The ends lost 3 bases at V and 2 bases at J; junction bases unmatched: 7. The CDR3 DNA reads as TGCGCCAGCAGCTCAGGGGGGACACAGAACTATGGCTACACCTTC. Protein sequence: CASSSGGTQNYGYTF.

The rearrangement joins TRBV5-1 to TRBJ2-3; no firm D call. Trimming shortened V by 0 bases and J by 3 bases, and 8 bases separated the two germline ends. The CDR3 sequence is 14 residues long. The germline CDR1 and CDR2 sequences are SGHRS and YFSETQ. CDR3: CASSLGLMTDTQYF. DNA of the CDR3: TGCGCCAGCAGCTTGGGACTTATGACAGATACGCAGTATTTT.

In its sample, this clone was seen a few times. In DNA, the CDR3 is TGTGCCAGCAGTGAAGCGGGGCAGTGGGATGGAAACACCATATATTTT. Amino acid sequence: CASSEAGQWDGNTIYF. The chain links TRBV6-1 to TRBJ1-3, with D maybe TRBD1 (5 bases). The germline CDR1 and CDR2 sequences are MNHNS and SASEGT. V was pared by 0 bases and J by 3 bases, with 12 bases between. The CDR3 has 16 residues.

The CDR3 DNA sequence: TGCGCCAGCAGCTTGTCAGGGTTTGACACCGGGGAGCTGTTTTTT. It codes for CASSLSGFDTGELFF. The rearrangement uses TRBV5-1 and TRBJ2-2; D is perhaps TRBD1 (5 bases). Germline V gene sequence: CDR1 SGHRS, CDR2 YFSETQ. This CDR3 has 15 amino acids. V was cut by 1 base and J by 3 bases, with 10 bases left in between.

This clone showed up just a few times. J is TRBJ1-3 and V is TRBV5-5, with D possibly matching TRBD1 (5 bases). CDR3 length equals 15 residues. Germline assignment: CDR1 SGHKS and CDR2 YYEKEE (reference sequence). Trimming left V 4 bases short and J 0 bases short, with 11 bases between. Here the CDR3 DNA reads TGTGCCAGCAGCCGCGACGACAGCTCTGGAAACACCATATATTTT. Amino acids: CASSRDDSSGNTIYF.

The rearrangement links TRBV4-2 to TRBJ2-7; maybe TRBD2 (6 bases). Trimming left V 1 base short and J 2 bases short, with 12 bases between. The length of the CDR3 is 15 residues. Germline values: CDR1 LGHNA, CDR2 YNFKEQ. CDR3 in amino acids: CASSQGLASTYEQYF. CDR3 DNA: TGTGCCAGCAGCCAAGGGCTAGCGTCCACCTACGAGCAGTACTTC.

The CDR3 DNA follows: TGTGCCATCAGTAGCGGGAGTTCAGCCACAGATACGCAGTATTTT. Amino acids: CAISSGSSATDTQYF. The chain is built from TRBV10-3 and TRBJ2-3; 8 bases match TRBD2. Trimming took 5 bases from V and 2 from J; bases not matched to a gene: 6. The CDR3 has 15 residues. Germline V gene sequence: CDR1 ENHRY, CDR2 SYGVKD.